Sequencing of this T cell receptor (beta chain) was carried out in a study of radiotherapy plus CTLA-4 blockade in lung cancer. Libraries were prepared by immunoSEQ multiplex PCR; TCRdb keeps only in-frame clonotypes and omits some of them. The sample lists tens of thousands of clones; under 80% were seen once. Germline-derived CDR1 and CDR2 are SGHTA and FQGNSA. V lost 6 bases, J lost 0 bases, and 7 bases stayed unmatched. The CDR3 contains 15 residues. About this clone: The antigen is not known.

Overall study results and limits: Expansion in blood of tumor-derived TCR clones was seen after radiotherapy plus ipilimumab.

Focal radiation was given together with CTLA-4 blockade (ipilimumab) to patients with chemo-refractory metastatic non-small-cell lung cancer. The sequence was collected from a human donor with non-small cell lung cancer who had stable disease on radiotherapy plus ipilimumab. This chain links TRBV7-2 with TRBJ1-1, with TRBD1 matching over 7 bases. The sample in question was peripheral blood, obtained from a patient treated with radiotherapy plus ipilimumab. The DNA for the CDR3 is TGTGCCAGCAGGCGAACAGGGGCCTTGAACACTGAAGCTTTCTTT. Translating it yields CASRRTGALNTEAFF.